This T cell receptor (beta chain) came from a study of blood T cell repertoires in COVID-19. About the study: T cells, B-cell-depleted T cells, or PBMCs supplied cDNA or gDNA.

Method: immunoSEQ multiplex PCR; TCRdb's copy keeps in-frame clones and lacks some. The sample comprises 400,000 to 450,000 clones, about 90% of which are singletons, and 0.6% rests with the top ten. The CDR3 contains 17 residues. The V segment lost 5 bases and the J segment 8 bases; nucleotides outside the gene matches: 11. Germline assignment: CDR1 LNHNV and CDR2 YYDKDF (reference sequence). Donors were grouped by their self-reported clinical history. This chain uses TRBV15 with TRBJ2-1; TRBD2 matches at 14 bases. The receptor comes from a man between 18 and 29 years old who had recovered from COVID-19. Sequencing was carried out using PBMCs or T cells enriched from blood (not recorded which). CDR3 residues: CATSSERTSGGPYEQFF. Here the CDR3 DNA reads TGTGCCACCAGCTCAGAGCGGACTAGCGGGGGGCCTTATGAGCAGTTCTTC.